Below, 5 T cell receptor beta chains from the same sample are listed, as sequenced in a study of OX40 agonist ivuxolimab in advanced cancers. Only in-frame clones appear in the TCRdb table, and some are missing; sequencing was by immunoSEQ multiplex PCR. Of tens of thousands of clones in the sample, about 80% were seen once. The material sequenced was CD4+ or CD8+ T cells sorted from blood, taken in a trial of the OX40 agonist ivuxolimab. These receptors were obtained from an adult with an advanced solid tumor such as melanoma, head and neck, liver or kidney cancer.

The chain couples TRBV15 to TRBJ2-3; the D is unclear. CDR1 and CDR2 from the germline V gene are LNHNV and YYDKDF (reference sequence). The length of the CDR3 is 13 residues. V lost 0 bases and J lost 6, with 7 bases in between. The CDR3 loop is CATSRDVADTQYF. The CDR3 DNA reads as TGTGCCACCAGCAGAGATGTAGCCGATACGCAGTATTTT.

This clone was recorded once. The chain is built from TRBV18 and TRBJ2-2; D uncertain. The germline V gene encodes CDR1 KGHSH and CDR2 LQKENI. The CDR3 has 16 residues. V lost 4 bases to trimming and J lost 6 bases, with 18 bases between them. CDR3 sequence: CASSRGTVLGSGELFF. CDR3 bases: TGTGCCAGCTCACGGGGAACAGTTCTAGGTTCCGGGGAGCTGTTTTTT.

CDR3 amino acids: CAISAQETQYF. The CDR3 nucleotides are TGTGCCATCAGCGCTCAAGAGACCCAGTACTTC. V is TRBV10-3 and J is TRBJ2-5; D gene uncertain. Trimming cost V 6 bases and J 2 bases, with 4 bases left between them. The CDR3 is 11 residues long. In germline, CDR1 is ENHRY, CDR2 SYGVKD.

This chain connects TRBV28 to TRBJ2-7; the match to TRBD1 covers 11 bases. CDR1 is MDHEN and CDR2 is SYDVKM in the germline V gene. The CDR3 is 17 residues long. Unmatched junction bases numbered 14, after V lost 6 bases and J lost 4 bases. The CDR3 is CASSPPGGTGGFYEQYV. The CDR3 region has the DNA TGTGCCAGCAGCCCGCCCGGAGGGACAGGGGGATTTTACGAGCAGTACGTC.

CDR3 bases: TGCACCAGCAGCCAGGGGGGCTTTAACAGCAATCAGCCCCAGCATTTT. It encodes CTSSQGGFNSNQPQHF. J is TRBJ1-5 and V is TRBV1. TRBV1 is tagged as a pseudogene. This CDR3 has 16 residues.